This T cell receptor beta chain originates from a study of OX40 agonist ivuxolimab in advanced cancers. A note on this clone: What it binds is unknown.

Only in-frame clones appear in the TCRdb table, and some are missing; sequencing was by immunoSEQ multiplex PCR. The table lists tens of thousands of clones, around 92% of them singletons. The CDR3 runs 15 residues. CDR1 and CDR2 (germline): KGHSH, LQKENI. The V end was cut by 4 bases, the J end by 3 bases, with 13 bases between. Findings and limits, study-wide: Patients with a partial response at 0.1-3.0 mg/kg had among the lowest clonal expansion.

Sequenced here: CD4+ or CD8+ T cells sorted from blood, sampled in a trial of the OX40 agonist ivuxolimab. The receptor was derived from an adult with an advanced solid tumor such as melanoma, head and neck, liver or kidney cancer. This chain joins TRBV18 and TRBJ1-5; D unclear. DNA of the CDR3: TGTGCCAGCTCACTTGGCCGGGCCTTCAATCAGCCCCAGCATTTT. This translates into CASSLGRAFNQPQHF.